This TCR beta chain was observed in a study of cytomegalovirus exposure and HLA in healthy donors. Study background: Clustering assigned 81% of the roughly 370 genotyped donors to the Caucasian-associated ancestry cluster. Study-level results: Most TCR sequences were uncommon, yet certain public TCRs appeared in many donors. According to a later analysis, most TCR beta chains associated with CMV appeared HLA-restricted.

60 Vbeta and 13 Jbeta primers were used in PCR. Some clones are missing from TCRdb's copy, which holds only in-frame ones; the method was immunoSEQ multiplex PCR. This table has under 150,000 clones, about 80% appearing once. For this clone: The target antigen is unknown.

CDR1 and CDR2 (germline): SGHDN, FVKESK. CDR3 length equals 13 residues. V was pared by 0 bases and J by 7 bases, with 7 bases between. Material for sequencing was PBMCs. This rearrangement joins TRBV14 to TRBJ1-5; possible D gene TRBD1, 5 bases. The clonotype originates from a young man in good health and CMV-seropositive. Here the CDR3 reads CASSQDRGQPQHF. CDR3 in DNA: TGTGCCAGCAGCCAAGATCGGGGGCAGCCCCAGCATTTT.